Sequencing of this TCR beta chain was carried out in a study of cytomegalovirus exposure and HLA in healthy donors. At the level of the study: Unique TCRs numbering some 80 million, obtained from HLA-typed donors, made up an early data release.

The V gene's germline CDR1 is SGHRS and CDR2 YFSETQ. Between the trimmed V and J ends, which lost 7 bases and 0 bases, there was a span of 17 bases. CDR3 length: 17 amino acids. PCR amplification relied on 60 Vbeta primers (plus 13 Jbeta primers). Clones were read by immunoSEQ multiplex PCR, and TCRdb kept only the in-frame ones, dropping some. The sample's table shows 150,000 to 200,000 clones. Sequenced: PBMCs. The clonotype comes from a woman under 30 in good health and CMV-seropositive. The chain combines TRBV5-1 with TRBJ2-6, with D possibly TRBD2 on 6 matching bases. The CDR3 here is CASSKEGISSGANVLTF. The CDR3 DNA follows: TGCGCCAGCTCCAAGGAGGGGATAAGCTCTGGGGCCAACGTCCTGACTTTC.